Each of the 26 T cell receptor beta chains below was sequenced from the same sample in a study of blood T cell repertoires in COVID-19. The method was immunoSEQ multiplex PCR; TCRdb's version includes in-frame clones alone and lacks a portion of them. The repertoire holds over 200,000 clones, around 84% seen once, with around a sixth in the top ten. Sequencing input: PBMCs or T cells enriched from blood (not recorded which). The receptors derive from a man aged 18 to 35 who had recovered from COVID-19.

The V gene is TRBV13, the J gene TRBJ2-5; the match to TRBD1 covers 8 bases. The ends lost 6 bases at V and 5 bases at J; junction bases unmatched: 17. Per the germline V gene, CDR1 is PRHDT and CDR2 is FYEKMQ (reference sequence). The CDR3 is made up of 17 amino acids. In DNA form, the CDR3 reads TGTGCCAGCAGATGGTCAGGGGGCGTCAGAGCGGTCGAGACCCAGTACTTC. Protein sequence: CASRWSGGVRAVETQYF.

The chain joins TRBV7-9 to TRBJ1-2; 7 bases agree with TRBD1. The CDR3 has 16 amino acids. Trimming at V came to 5 bases and at J to 1 base, leaving 10 bases not matched to a gene. CDR1 is SEHNR and CDR2 is FQNEAQ in the germline V gene (reference sequence). CDR3 in amino acids: CASSAADRTLNYGYTF. The CDR3 DNA reads TGTGCCAGCAGCGCGGCGGACAGGACGCTTAACTATGGCTACACCTTC.

The genes are TRBV14 and TRBJ2-1; 7 nucleotides match TRBD2. Germline V gene data show CDR1 as SGHDN and CDR2 as FVKESK. The ends lost 1 base at V and 1 base at J; junction bases unmatched: 7. The CDR3 is 17 amino acids. Here the CDR3 reads CASSQGFGRGSYNEQFF. As DNA, the CDR3 is TGTGCCAGCAGCCAAGGGTTTGGGCGGGGGTCCTACAATGAGCAGTTCTTC. The entire variable domain, with the rest obtained from reference TRBV14 and TRBJ2-1, is as follows: EAGVTQFPSHSVIEKGQTVTLRCDPISGHDNLYWYRRVMGKEIKFLLHFVKESKQDESGMPNNRFLAERTGGTYSTLKVQPAELEDSGVYFCASSQGFGRGSYNEQFFGPGTRLTVL.

The chain uses TRBV11-2 and TRBJ2-2, with a possible D match to TRBD2 (6 bases). Germline loops: CDR1 SGHAT, CDR2 FQNNGV. This CDR3 comprises 15 residues. Trimming took off 5 bases at V and 0 bases at J, with 10 bases between the two ends. Written as DNA, the CDR3 is TGTGCCAGCAGCCTCCGGGACTCGAACACCGGGGAGCTGTTTTTT. Protein product: CASSLRDSNTGELFF.

This clone was counted a few times. The chain has TRBV3-1 (or the pseudogene TRBV3-2) and TRBJ1-6; D unclear. Looked up from germline, CDR1 is LGHDT and CDR2 is YNNKEL (reference sequence). This CDR3 has 14 amino acids. V was trimmed by 4 bases and J by 9 bases, leaving 13 bases between them. CDR3 bases: TGTGCCAGCAGCCCACCGACGGGATTTTCACCCCTCCACTTT. This translates into CASSPPTGFSPLHF.

This sequence joins TRBV30 and TRBJ2-3; D remains ambiguous. CDR3 length equals 14 residues. V was clipped by 1 base and J by 4 bases, with 12 bases between them. CDR1 GTSNPN and CDR2 SVGIG come from the germline V gene (reference sequence). The CDR3 DNA reads TGTGCCTGGAGTGAAGTCAGGTTATCAGATACGCAGTATTTT. Its protein product is CAWSEVRLSDTQYF.

The chain combines TRBV4-2 with TRBJ2-5, with D perhaps TRBD1 (5 bases). The CDR3 has 16 amino acids. Trimming took off 0 bases at V and 2 bases at J, with 13 bases between the two ends. The germline V gene encodes CDR1 LGHNA and CDR2 YNFKEQ. CDR3 coding DNA: TGTGCCAGCAGCCAAGATTGGCGGACATATCAAGAGACCCAGTACTTC. This sequence encodes CASSQDWRTYQETQYF.

The J gene is TRBJ2-7, the V gene TRBV6-1; D remains unclear. With 2 bases removed from V and 4 bases from J, the gap between germline ends came to 9 bases. The CDR3 loop spans 13 amino acids. Per germline, CDR1 MNHNS and CDR2 SASEGT. CDR3 region: CASSELTVYEQYF. CDR3 coding DNA: TGTGCCAGCAGTGAACTAACAGTTTACGAGCAGTACTTC.

The V call is TRBV27, the J call TRBJ1-1; the D gene is possibly TRBD1 (6 bases). Between the trimmed V and J ends, which lost 6 bases and 2 bases, there was a span of 10 bases. Germline-derived CDR1 and CDR2 are MNHEY and SMNVEV (reference sequence). CDR3 length: 13 amino acids. As DNA, the CDR3 is TGTGCCAGCAGGGGGACATTCAACACTGAAGCTTTCTTT. This gives the protein CASRGTFNTEAFF.

In this sample, this clone turned up many times. The J gene is TRBJ2-7, the V gene TRBV11-3; 8 bases fit TRBD1. V trimming: 5 bases; J trimming: 2 bases; junction bases outside the gene matches: 2. The CDR3 is 13 residues long. Germline V gene sequence: CDR1 SGHNT, CDR2 YENEEA. The DNA of the CDR3 is TGTGCCAGCAGCAAGGGACAGGCCTACGAGCAGTACTTC. Its protein product is CASSKGQAYEQYF.

The chain has TRBV7-6 and TRBJ2-7; 11 positions agree with TRBD2. CDR3 length: 18 residues. The germline CDR1 and CDR2 sequences are SGHVS and FNYEAQ. Trimming removed 1 base from V and 7 bases from J; junction bases left unmatched: 15. CDR3 residues: CASSLEGGTSGWVGEQYF. In DNA, the CDR3 is TGTGCCAGCAGCTTAGAGGGGGGGACTAGCGGCTGGGTAGGGGAGCAGTACTTC.

The chain links TRBV19 to TRBJ1-5; D unclear. The V gene's germline CDR1 is LNHDA and CDR2 SQIVND (reference sequence). CDR3 length: 13 amino acids. With 5 bases removed from V and 5 bases from J, the gap between germline ends came to 10 bases. The CDR3 loop reads CASSPNSYQPQHF. CDR3 nucleotide sequence: TGTGCCAGTAGTCCGAACAGTTATCAGCCCCAGCATTTT.

This chain connects TRBV12-3 or TRBV12-4 to TRBJ2-1; 7 bases line up with TRBD2. The CDR3 length is 13 residues. The ends lost 6 bases at V and 7 bases at J; junction bases unmatched: 6. The CDR3 spells CASRPGTTNEQFF. CDR3 nucleotide sequence: TGTGCCAGCAGACCCGGGACTACAAATGAGCAGTTCTTC.

This chain uses TRBV20-1 with TRBJ1-2, with 8 bases matching TRBD1. V lost 4 bases to trimming and J lost 12 bases; unmatched junction nucleotides: 7. The CDR3 runs to 11 residues. Per the germline V gene, CDR1 is DFQATT and CDR2 is SNEGSKA (reference sequence). In DNA form, the CDR3 reads TGCAGTGCTACAAGACAGGGGAAGGACACCTTC. It translates to CSATRQGKDTF.

The genes are TRBV6-5 and TRBJ2-5; 8 bases fit TRBD1. Germline V CDR1 and CDR2: MNHEY, SVGAGI. Trimming cost V 8 bases and J 1 base; bases outside gene matches: 9. The CDR3 contains 15 residues. CDR3 nucleotides: TGTGCCAGCCTGTACGACAGGGGCTCCCAAGAGACCCAGTACTTC. This sequence encodes CASLYDRGSQETQYF.

On this clone: The sample holds other DNA sequences that translate to the same CDR3. This rearrangement joins TRBV27 to TRBJ2-7; 10 nucleotides match TRBD1. With 5 bases clipped from V and 0 bases from J, the junction kept 1 base outside the gene matches. Per the germline V gene, CDR1 is MNHEY and CDR2 is SMNVEV (reference sequence). The CDR3 contains 14 residues. The CDR3 loop is CASSRTGGSYEQYF. For the CDR3, the DNA is TGTGCCAGCAGTCGGACAGGGGGCTCCTACGAGCAGTACTTC.

This clone was seen once. This chain connects TRBV12-3 or TRBV12-4 to TRBJ2-1; 7 positions match TRBD2. Trimming removed 7 bases from V and 15 bases from J; junction bases left unmatched: 9. This CDR3 comprises 11 residues. Here the CDR3 DNA reads TGTGCCAGCATTTCGGGGAGGGAATTGTTCTTC. This encodes CASISGRELFF.

The chain combines TRBV7-9 with TRBJ2-2; TRBD2 matches 9 bases. The length of the CDR3 is 15 residues. CDR1 is SEHNR and CDR2 is FQNEAQ in the germline V gene (reference sequence). The junction had 7 bases not matched to a gene; V was cut back by 5 bases and J by 6 bases. The CDR3: CASSRGTSHSGELFF. CDR3 in DNA: TGTGCCAGCAGCCGCGGGACTAGCCATTCCGGGGAGCTGTTTTTT.

The chain links TRBV28 to TRBJ1-5; 8 nucleotides agree with TRBD1. The CDR3 covers 15 residues. The germline V gene has CDR1 MDHEN and CDR2 SYDVKM. Losses at the gene ends were 2 bases for V and 7 bases for J; bases not matched to a gene: 7. In nucleotides, the CDR3 is TGTGCCAGCAGTTTAGAGACAGGGGATCACCAGCCCCAGCATTTT. Encoded protein: CASSLETGDHQPQHF.

The J gene is TRBJ2-6, the V gene TRBV11-2; 8 bases fit TRBD1. V gave up 3 bases and J gave up 0 bases; unmatched junction bases: 4. There are 17 residues in the CDR3. From germline, CDR1 is SGHAT and CDR2 FQNNGV. The CDR3 protein is CASSFETGVSGANVLTF. The CDR3 DNA is TGTGCCAGCAGCTTCGAGACAGGGGTCTCTGGGGCCAACGTCCTGACTTTC.

This clone has a single count. The V gene is TRBV30, the J gene TRBJ1-6; TRBD1 matches at 9 bases. V gave up 5 bases and J gave up 14 bases; unmatched junction bases: 13. Germline V gene data show CDR1 as GTSNPN and CDR2 as SVGIG (reference sequence). The CDR3 runs to 14 residues. The CDR3 sequence: CAWEGQGTFSSLHF. Written as DNA, the CDR3 is TGTGCCTGGGAAGGACAGGGGACTTTTAGTTCCCTCCACTTT. Full variable domain (outside the CDR3, taken from reference TRBV30 and TRBJ1-6): SQTIHQWPATLVQPVGSPLSLECTVEGTSNPNLYWYRQAAGRGLQLLFYSVGIGQISSEVPQNLSASRPQDRQFILSSKKLLLSDSGFYLCAWEGQGTFSSLHFGNGTRLTVT.

This clone was seen once. CDR3 sequence: CASSLSLSPGVDGMNQPQHF. CDR3 sequence (DNA): TGTGCCAGCAGTTTATCGCTGTCCCCAGGCGTTGATGGTATGAATCAGCCCCAGCATTTT. The V gene is TRBV27, the J gene TRBJ1-5; no definite D call. Germline V gene lookup returns CDR1 MNHEY and CDR2 SMNVEV (reference sequence). The CDR3 is 20 residues long. With 0 bases removed from V and 4 bases from J, the gap between germline ends came to 25 bases.

The chain couples TRBV6-1 to TRBJ2-1, with no clear D. Germline assignment: CDR1 MNHNS and CDR2 SASEGT. The CDR3 runs 12 residues. Trimming took off 0 bases at V and 7 bases at J, with 4 bases between the two ends. The CDR3 DNA reads as TGTGCCAGCAGTGAAGCCAGAAATGAGCAGTTCTTC. This encodes CASSEARNEQFF.

The CDR3 sequence is CASSLTRASSTDTQYF. The CDR3 DNA sequence: TGTGCCAGCAGCTTAACTAGGGCTAGCTCGACAGATACGCAGTATTTT. V and J are TRBV7-3 and TRBJ2-3; perhaps TRBD2 as D (5 bases). The CDR3 covers 16 residues. The V end was cut by 0 bases, the J end by 3 bases, with 13 bases between. Germline assignment: CDR1 SGHTA and CDR2 FQGTGA.

The genes are TRBV7-9 and TRBJ2-5, with 9 bases aligning to TRBD2. J lost 4 bases, V lost 2 bases, and 8 bases had no gene match. The germline V gene has CDR1 SEHNR and CDR2 FQNEAQ (reference sequence). This CDR3 region has 16 residues. CDR3 protein: CASSLPLTSGRETQYF. Written as DNA, the CDR3 is TGTGCCAGCAGCTTACCCCTGACTAGCGGACGAGAGACCCAGTACTTC. The full variable domain, in which reference TRBV7-9 and TRBJ2-5 provide the parts outside the CDR3, is DTGVSQNPRHKITKRGQNVTFRCDPISEHNRLYWYRQTLGQGPEFLTYFQNEAQLEKSRLLSDRFSAERPKGSFSTLEIQRTEQGDSAMYLCASSLPLTSGRETQYFGPGTRLLVL.

This chain connects TRBV25-1 to TRBJ1-1; D gene unclear. The germline gives CDR1 MGHDK, CDR2 SYGVNS. The germline V and J ends were trimmed by 3 bases and 13 bases, with 12 bases remaining between them. CDR3 size: 11 residues. The chain's CDR3 is CASSDSGPDFF. The CDR3 DNA follows: TGTGCCAGCAGTGATTCAGGCCCTGATTTCTTT.